A single sample gave rise to the 16 T cell receptor beta chains below, sequenced in a study of regulatory T cells in long-lasting Graves disease (dated by TCRdb to the early 2020s). Library generation was performed with multiplex PCR. TCRdb names Illumina HiSeq 4000 as the instrument used. CDR3 regions were amplified by Arm-PCR with iRepertoire HTBI primers to construct TCR beta libraries. TCRdb's own reprocessing of the public reads used fastp at Q25 and MiXCR and kept productive beta chains. Records with the same CDR3 protein are collapsed into one entry carrying the most frequent genes and DNA. For this sample there are 200,000 to 250,000 distinct CDR3 sequences; around 16% appear just once. Approximately 20% of the sample belongs to the ten largest clones. Reading the label with the study, this specimen's time point is: newly diagnosed GD, antithyroid drugs for less than 3 months. For both TCR sequencing and RNA sequencing, RNA was extracted from PBMCs using TRIzol.

The sequencing here drew on peripheral blood mononuclear cells (PBMCs), taken at new diagnosis, from a patient treated with antithyroid drugs. All receptors come from a female donor with Graves disease.

The rearrangement joins TRBV13 to TRBJ2-1; 8 bases agree with TRBD2. Unmatched junction bases numbered 8, after V lost 5 bases and J lost 5 bases. Germline CDR1 is PRHDT and CDR2 is FYEKMQ (reference sequence). The CDR3 length is 15 residues. The CDR3 sequence: CASSVLAASHNEQFF. CDR3 in DNA: TGTGCCAGCAGCGTACTAGCGGCCTCTCACAATGAGCAGTTCTTC.

This clonotype was seen many times. V gene TRBV24-1 combines with J gene TRBJ1-5, with 8 bases identical to TRBD1. This CDR3 has 16 residues. CDR1 is KGHDR, CDR2 SFDVKD, per germline. The V segment lost 2 bases and the J segment 6 bases; nucleotides outside the gene matches: 8. CDR3 loop: CATSDSRTGLTQPQHF. CDR3 sequence (DNA): TGTGCCACCAGTGATTCGCGGACAGGGTTAACTCAGCCCCAGCATTTT.

This clonotype was recorded at least ten times. The J gene is TRBJ2-3, the V gene TRBV28; D not resolved. The germline V and J ends were trimmed by 6 bases and 4 bases, with 14 bases remaining between them. The CDR3 extends over 14 amino acids. The germline gives CDR1 MDHEN, CDR2 SYDVKM. DNA of the CDR3: TGTGCCAGCAGCCCATCTGGTAGGGCAGATACGCAGTATTTT. This encodes CASSPSGRADTQYF. The whole variable domain, remainder taken from reference TRBV28 and TRBJ2-3, is DVKVTQSSRYLVKRTGEKVFLECVQDMDHENMFWYRQDPGLGLRLIYFSYDVKMKEKGDIPEGYSVSREKKERFSLILESASTNQTSMYLCASSPSGRADTQYFGPGTRLTVL.

There are many counts of this clonotype. This rearrangement joins TRBV19 to TRBJ2-2; D is perhaps TRBD2 (6 bases). Germline V lookup: CDR1 LNHDA, CDR2 SQIVND (reference sequence). The CDR3 runs to 14 residues. V shed 6 bases and J shed 3 bases, with 11 bases lying between them. In DNA form, the CDR3 reads TGTGCCAGTAGGACTAGGGTGGACACCGGGGAGCTGTTTTTT. Its protein product is CASRTRVDTGELFF. The whole variable domain, filled in from reference TRBV19 and TRBJ2-2, reads DGGITQSPKYLFRKEGQNVTLSCEQNLNHDAMYWYRQDPGQGLRLIYYSQIVNDFQKGDIAEGYSVSREKKESFPLTVTSAQKNPTAFYLCASRTRVDTGELFFGEGSRLTVL.

V is TRBV5-4 and J is TRBJ1-1; D call uncertain. V was shortened by 0 bases and J by 1 base, with 7 bases between the two germline ends. CDR1 and CDR2 (germline): SGHNT, YYREEE (reference sequence). The CDR3 runs to 14 residues. The CDR3 coding sequence is TGTGCCAGCAGCTTGGTAACAGAGAACACTGAAGCTTTCTTT. This codes for CASSLVTENTEAFF.

This clonotype was picked up many times. The V and J genes are TRBV6-9 and TRBJ1-3; no definite D call. Germline V CDR1 and CDR2: MNHGY, SVAAGI. Trimming pared 4 bases from V and 4 bases from J, leaving 8 bases between. The CDR3 covers 13 residues. The CDR3 loop reads CASSSLTGNTIYF. The CDR3 DNA reads TGTGCCAGCAGTTCTCTCACGGGAAACACCATATATTTT.

This clonotype showed up many times. The rearrangement links TRBV7-3 to TRBJ1-1; TRBD1 might be the D (6 bases). This CDR3 comprises 13 residues. With 5 bases removed from V and 4 bases from J, the gap between germline ends came to 11 bases. CDR1 and CDR2 from the germline V gene are SGHTA and FQGTGA. Here the CDR3 reads CASSDTGSTEAFF. CDR3 DNA sequence: TGTGCCAGCAGCGATACAGGGAGCACTGAAGCTTTCTTT.

The gene calls are TRBV6-1 and TRBJ1-4; a weak D match, TRBD1 (6 bases). CDR3 size: 12 residues. CDR1 is MNHNS and CDR2 is SASEGT in the germline V gene. V was cut by 6 bases and J by 8 bases, with 10 bases left in between. In DNA form, the CDR3 reads TGTGCCAGCAGCCACAGGGCAGAAAAACTGTTTTTT. This translates into CASSHRAEKLFF.

This clonotype was recorded many times. The chain recombines TRBV15 with TRBJ1-1, with 7 bases fitting TRBD1. The CDR3 spans 16 residues. Losses at the gene ends were 3 bases for V and 4 bases for J; bases not matched to a gene: 11. Germline values: CDR1 LNHNV, CDR2 YYDKDF (reference sequence). CDR3 loop: CATSSFNTGESTEAFF. In DNA form, the CDR3 reads TGTGCCACCAGCAGCTTCAACACAGGGGAAAGCACTGAAGCTTTCTTT.

To note about this clonotype: A far more abundant clone sits one base away, making this likely a read error. The conserved final phenylalanine or tryptophan is absent from the CDR3, which likely points to a read error. It is unclear where the CDR3 begins or ends on the DNA, so no DNA is shown, and the CDR3 is as TCRdb lists it. The chain joins TRBV11-1 to TRBJ2-1; the table's D call, TRBD2, was not checked against the DNA. With termini counted, the CDR3 has 15 amino acids. Per the germline V gene, CDR1 is SGHAT and CDR2 is FQDESV (reference sequence). This CDR3 is CASSVVSGRTYTQYL.

The chain uses TRBV10-1 and TRBJ1-3; the D is unclear. Trimming pared 0 bases from V and 5 bases from J, leaving 8 bases between. This CDR3 is built from 14 residues. Germline CDR1 is WNHNN and CDR2 is SYGVQD (reference sequence). The CDR3 protein is CASSESEGRNTIYF. The CDR3 region has the DNA TGCGCCAGCAGTGAGTCTGAAGGAAGAAACACCATATATTTT.

At least ten counts were recorded for this clonotype. The chain uses TRBV5-6 and TRBJ2-1, with 10 bases that match TRBD2. This CDR3 has 15 amino acids. The germline V gene has CDR1 SGHDT and CDR2 YYEEEE. V shed 1 base, J shed 5 bases, and the junction held 3 bases outside the gene matches. The CDR3 reads CASSLLLAGNNEQFF. DNA for the CDR3: TGTGCCAGCAGCTTGTTACTAGCGGGAAACAATGAGCAGTTCTTC.

This chain joins TRBV11-2 and TRBJ2-2; D possibly matches TRBD1 or TRBD2 (5 bases each). Trimming took 8 bases from V and 6 from J, leaving 13 bases between them. The CDR3 totals 13 residues. Looked up from germline, CDR1 is SGHAT and CDR2 is FQNNGV. The CDR3 loop reads CASRGERAGELFF. DNA of the CDR3: TGTGCCAGCCGAGGGGAGAGGGCCGGGGAGCTGTTTTTT.

The J gene is TRBJ2-1, the V gene TRBV29-1; 7 bases match TRBD2. Per germline, CDR1 SQVTM and CDR2 ANQGSEA. V trimming: 2 bases; J trimming: 6 bases; junction bases outside the gene matches: 34. The CDR3 loop spans 23 amino acids. The CDR3 bases are TGCAGCGTTGAACTTCCTCCCAACTGGGCTAGCGGAAGACGTGCCCTTGATATCAATGAGCAGTTCTTC. Its protein product is CSVELPPNWASGRRALDINEQFF.

This clonotype appeared a few times. The CDR3 region has the DNA TGCGCCAGCAGCCCCCGGCCTTTCACTCCGACTAGCGGGCTCCACAATGAGCAGTTCTTC. It specifies CASSPRPFTPTSGLHNEQFF. V is TRBV4-1 and J is TRBJ2-1; 10 bases match TRBD2. This CDR3 comprises 20 residues. Losses at the gene ends were 4 bases for V and 5 bases for J; bases not matched to a gene: 20. The germline V gene encodes CDR1 MGHRA and CDR2 YSYEKL.

A word on this clonotype: This may be a read error, as it is one base from a much larger clone. The gene calls are TRBV14 and TRBJ2-5; 8 positions match TRBD2. J lost 7 bases, V lost 5 bases, and 6 bases had no gene match. The germline gives CDR1 SGHDN, CDR2 FVKESK. The CDR3 runs 13 residues. CDR3 bases: TGTGCCAGCAGCTTTCGCCGGGGGGGGACCCAGTACTTC. This gives the protein CASSFRRGGTQYF.